The 30 T cell receptor beta chains in this list originate from one sample, sequenced in a study of immune heterogeneity within non-small cell lung tumors (dated by TCRdb to between 2018 and 2020). The TCR template was genomic DNA extracted from bulk tumor tissue, and 600 ng of gDNA was amplified for each sample. Multiple biopsies per primary tumor were taken during surgery, spaced as far apart as possible within the tumor mass. The study cohort was described as untreated and was composed of newly diagnosed NSCLC cases undergoing curative surgery. The sequencing machine was a HiSeq X Ten. A multiplex PCR system amplified the TCR beta CDR3 region, with a first 10-cycle round using 32 V-gene forward and 13 J-gene reverse primers. TCRdb redid the processing of the public reads, applying fastp at Q25 and MiXCR, and retained in-frame beta chains. One record per CDR3 amino acid sequence lists the most common genes and DNA. The sample records fewer than 25,000 distinct CDR3 sequences, over 25% of which are singletons. More than 4% of the sample belongs to the ten largest clones.

The material sequenced was lung tumor tissue. Source of these receptors: a man aged 35 to 55 with non-small cell lung cancer.

This clonotype appeared a few times. The genes are TRBV11-3 and TRBJ2-3; 7 nucleotides align to TRBD1. CDR3 length equals 17 residues. The junction had 12 bases not matched to a gene; V was cut back by 1 base and J by 5 bases. Germline V lookup: CDR1 SGHNT, CDR2 YENEEA. CDR3 region: CASSLGTGTALGDTQYF. Here the CDR3 DNA reads TGTGCCAGCAGCTTAGGAACGGGGACAGCTCTTGGAGATACGCAGTATTTT.

This clonotype appeared a few times. V gene TRBV24-1 combines with J gene TRBJ1-5; 8 nucleotides match TRBD1. Germline V lookup: CDR1 KGHDR, CDR2 SFDVKD. The ends lost 3 bases at V and 6 bases at J; junction bases unmatched: 9. The CDR3 has 16 residues. The DNA of the CDR3 is TGTGCCACCAGTGATAGCGCAGGGGGCGTCGGTCAGCCCCAGCATTTT. This sequence encodes CATSDSAGGVGQPQHF.

This clonotype showed up just a few times. The V and J genes are TRBV5-1 and TRBJ2-2, with D unresolved. V lost 0 bases and J lost 2, with 8 bases in between. This CDR3 has 15 residues. Per germline, CDR1 SGHRS and CDR2 YFSETQ. The CDR3 region is CASSLGHANTGELFF. In DNA form, the CDR3 reads TGCGCCAGCAGCTTGGGACACGCTAACACCGGGGAGCTGTTTTTT.

This clonotype was counted only a few times. The rearrangement links TRBV4-2 to TRBJ2-3; a possible D gene is TRBD2 (6 bases). In germline, CDR1 is LGHNA, CDR2 YNFKEQ. V shed 0 bases and J shed 1 base, with 8 bases lying between them. The CDR3 is 15 residues long. The CDR3 DNA sequence: TGTGCCAGCAGCCAAGAGCCTAGCGGCACAGATACGCAGTATTTT. It translates to CASSQEPSGTDTQYF.

There are many counts of this clonotype. The rearrangement uses TRBV6-1 and TRBJ2-3; no clear D gene. Germline V gene lookup returns CDR1 MNHNS and CDR2 SASEGT. V lost 3 bases and J 8 bases, leaving 9 bases between the germline ends. The CDR3 length is 12 residues. The CDR3 DNA reads as TGTGCCAGCAGTGATGCAGGCTTTACGCAGTATTTT. This codes for CASSDAGFTQYF.

As concerns this clonotype: Since a much larger clone is just one base distant, this may be a read error. The CDR3 reads CATSDSLGYEQVF. The CDR3 nucleotides are TGTGCCACCAGTGATTCGTTAGGGTATGAGCAGGTCTTC. This rearrangement joins TRBV24-1 to TRBJ2-1; D ambiguous. Germline CDR1 reads KGHDR; CDR2 reads SFDVKD. The CDR3 totals 13 residues.

This clonotype was observed many times. V and J are TRBV12-5 and TRBJ1-3; maybe TRBD1 (6 bases). The length of the CDR3 is 16 residues. Germline V gene data show CDR1 as LGHNT and CDR2 as FRNRAP. With 6 bases removed from V and 6 bases from J, the gap between germline ends came to 21 bases. The DNA for the CDR3 is TGTGCTAGTGGCCCCTCGTGGGGGCGCGGGGAAAACACCATATATTTT. Translating gives CASGPSWGRGENTIYF.

V gene TRBV7-2 combines with J gene TRBJ2-1, with TRBD2 matching 9 bases. CDR1 is SGHTA and CDR2 is FQGNSA in the germline V gene. V dropped 5 bases and J dropped 5; count of bases not matched to a gene: 7. The CDR3 is 15 amino acids. The CDR3 DNA reads TGTGCCAGCAGCCCCCGACTAGCGGCCAACAATGAGCAGTTCTTC. Its translation is CASSPRLAANNEQFF.

At least ten counts were recorded for this clonotype. The J gene is TRBJ1-6, the V gene TRBV20-1; D gene uncertain. CDR1 and CDR2 from the germline V gene are DFQATT and SNEGSKA (reference sequence). The CDR3 is made up of 17 amino acids. The V end was cut by 6 bases, the J end by 4 bases, with 22 bases between. CDR3 amino acids: CSATPGAGVLYNSPLHF. The CDR3 DNA is TGCAGTGCCACTCCAGGTGCCGGGGTACTATATAATTCACCCCTCCACTTT.

About this clonotype itself: Since a much larger clone is just one base distant, this may be a read error. The genes are TRBV5-5 and TRBJ1-2; TRBD1 might be the D (6 bases). V was clipped by 0 bases and J by 4 bases, with 13 bases between them. CDR1 is SGHKS and CDR2 is YYEKEE in the germline V gene (reference sequence). The CDR3 totals 15 residues. CDR3 amino acids: CASSLDDRFAYGYTF. The CDR3 nucleotides read TGTGCCAGCAGCTTGGACGACAGGTTCGCCTATGGCTACACCTTC.

The table lists this clonotype with a few counts. The chain recombines TRBV5-1 with TRBJ2-3, with D perhaps matching TRBD1 (6 bases). Germline CDR1 SGHRS, CDR2 YFSETQ. This CDR3 has 14 amino acids. The ends were cut back, 6 bases at V and 2 bases at J, with 13 bases in the middle. CDR3 DNA sequence: TGCGCCAGCAACCTACAGGGCTCCACAGATACGCAGTATTTT. It encodes CASNLQGSTDTQYF.

This clonotype was recorded many times. V gene TRBV6-1 combines with J gene TRBJ2-7; D possibly corresponds to TRBD2 (7 bases). There are 12 residues in the CDR3. In germline, CDR1 is MNHNS, CDR2 SASEGT. V lost 8 bases and J 4 bases, leaving 12 bases between the germline ends. DNA of the CDR3: TGTGCCAGCTTGGGGGGGCTGTACGAGCAGTACTTC. Translating gives CASLGGLYEQYF.

Only a few counts were recorded for this clonotype. The chain is built from TRBV20-1 and TRBJ2-1; 14 nucleotides agree with TRBD2. Looked up from germline, CDR1 is DFQATT and CDR2 is SNEGSKA (reference sequence). The junction had 16 bases not matched to a gene; V was cut back by 5 bases and J by 7 bases. The CDR3 runs 18 residues. CDR3 sequence reads: CSASVPGTSGSSENEQFF. CDR3 DNA sequence: TGCAGTGCTTCAGTTCCCGGGACTAGCGGGAGTTCAGAAAATGAGCAGTTCTTC.

V usage is TRBV4-1 and J usage is TRBJ2-2, with 8 bases lining up with TRBD2. The ends lost 3 bases at V and 6 bases at J; junction bases unmatched: 6. Looked up from germline, CDR1 is MGHRA and CDR2 is YSYEKL. The CDR3 loop spans 15 amino acids. Written as DNA, the CDR3 is TGCGCCAGCAGCCAGGAGAGACTAGCGTCCGGGGAGCTGTTTTTT. This sequence encodes CASSQERLASGELFF.

The V call is TRBV29-1, the J call TRBJ2-3; unclear D gene. The length of the CDR3 is 12 residues. V was cut by 1 base and J by 5 bases, with 7 bases left in between. The germline V gene has CDR1 SQVTM and CDR2 ANQGSEA. CDR3 sequence: CSVEGTGDTQYF. In nucleotides, the CDR3 is TGCAGCGTTGAAGGGACCGGAGATACGCAGTATTTT.

This clonotype occurred a few times. The V call is TRBV6-1, the J call TRBJ2-1, with D unclear. The V end was cut by 3 bases, the J end by 5 bases, with 5 bases between. CDR1 is MNHNS and CDR2 is SASEGT in the germline V gene. The length of the CDR3 is 12 residues. The CDR3 is CASSDPDNEQFF. The CDR3 DNA sequence: TGTGCCAGCAGTGATCCAGACAATGAGCAGTTCTTC.

The sample holds one count of this clonotype. Because it lacks the conserved phenylalanine or tryptophan at the end, this CDR3 is likely a read error. No DNA is shown, since the ends of the CDR3 on it are uncertain; the CDR3 is the one TCRdb lists. The chain recombines TRBV12-3 or TRBV12-4 with TRBJ2-1; TRBD2 was called by the table and not checked on the DNA. A total of 16 residues make up the CDR3, ends included. CDR3: CASSRTSGRLSYEVFL.

V and J are TRBV3-1 and TRBJ2-1; a possible D gene is TRBD1 (6 bases). Germline lookup yields CDR1 LGHDT and CDR2 YNNKEL (reference sequence). Trimming took off 4 bases at V and 3 bases at J, with 10 bases between the two ends. CDR3 length: 14 residues. The CDR3 region is CASSPNRDYNEQFF. CDR3 DNA: TGTGCCAGCAGCCCAAACAGGGACTACAATGAGCAGTTCTTC.

This clonotype has at least ten counts. The rearrangement links TRBV19 to TRBJ1-2; no definite D call. The CDR3 is 16 amino acids. Trimming stripped 5 bases from V and 1 base from J, with 17 bases between. Germline V gives CDR1 LNHDA, CDR2 SQIVND (reference sequence). In DNA, the CDR3 is TGTGCCAGTAGTTCAGACGGAGCTACAATTAACTATGGCTACACCTTC. This translates into CASSSDGATINYGYTF.

By share of the sample, this clonotype is medium-sized. The V and J genes are TRBV7-6 and TRBJ1-1; no clear D. V was clipped by 5 bases and J by 0 bases, with 7 bases between them. The CDR3 is 13 residues long. The germline gives CDR1 SGHVS, CDR2 FNYEAQ. CDR3 loop: CASSRVMNTEAFF. In nucleotides, the CDR3 is TGTGCCAGCAGCAGAGTGATGAACACTGAAGCTTTCTTT.

For this clonotype: This may stem from a read error, because a much larger clone lies one nucleotide away. The rearrangement joins TRBV24-1 to TRBJ2-3; a weak D match, TRBD1 (5 bases). CDR1 KGHDR and CDR2 SFDVKD come from the germline V gene. The CDR3 loop spans 16 amino acids. The CDR3 region has the DNA TGTGCCACCATTGATTTGTCAACCCAGGGCGCAGATACGCAGTATTTT. This translates into CATIDLSTQGADTQYF.

The chain has TRBV27 and TRBJ2-7; the match to TRBD2 covers 10 bases. Trimming removed 0 bases from V and 7 bases from J; junction bases left unmatched: 3. CDR3 length: 14 residues. Per germline, CDR1 MNHEY and CDR2 SMNVEV (reference sequence). The CDR3 region is CASSLSLAGEEQYF. As DNA, the CDR3 is TGTGCCAGCAGTTTATCGCTAGCGGGAGAAGAGCAGTACTTC.

This clonotype was picked up many times. The chain carries TRBV19 and TRBJ2-1; 9 nucleotides align to TRBD2. CDR1 LNHDA and CDR2 SQIVND come from the germline V gene (reference sequence). V dropped 7 bases and J dropped 6; count of bases not matched to a gene: 16. This CDR3 comprises 17 residues. In nucleotides, the CDR3 is TGTGCCAGTAAGTTACCAGAAGCGGGAGGAATGGGCAATGAGCAGTTCTTC. Translated: CASKLPEAGGMGNEQFF.

This clonotype came up a few times. This chain connects TRBV12-3 or TRBV12-4 to TRBJ2-7; 10 bases fit TRBD2. CDR3 length: 15 residues. Germline trimming cut 6 bases from V and 2 bases from J; bases unmatched to any gene: 7. CDR3 sequence (DNA): TGTGCCAGCAGACCTGGACTAGCGGAAGCCTACGAGCAGTACTTC. This encodes CASRPGLAEAYEQYF.

In its sample, this clonotype was seen a few times. This chain connects TRBV4-1 to TRBJ1-6, with TRBD1 as a possible D gene (5 bases). V was trimmed by 6 bases and J by 5 bases, leaving 23 bases between them. CDR1 is MGHRA and CDR2 is YSYEKL in the germline V gene. The CDR3 is 18 amino acids. The CDR3 is CASSSWGLPNSNNSPLHF. Here the CDR3 DNA reads TGCGCCAGCAGTTCTTGGGGGTTGCCGAACTCTAATAATTCACCCCTCCACTTT.

The sample holds a few counts of this clonotype. The chain carries TRBV20-1 and TRBJ2-3, with 14 bases fitting TRBD2. V lost 5 bases to trimming and J lost 8 bases; unmatched junction nucleotides: 9. Germline-derived CDR1 and CDR2 are DFQATT and SNEGSKA (reference sequence). The CDR3 spans 15 residues. The CDR3 nucleotides are TGCAGTGCTTCAGGGACTAGCGGGAGAGGGGGTACGCAGTATTTT. Its translation is CSASGTSGRGGTQYF.

Worth noting for this clonotype: A single base separates this from a much larger clone, so it may be a read error. J is TRBJ1-2 and V is TRBV4-1; 8 bases match TRBD1. Trimming took 3 bases from V and 7 from J; bases not matched to a gene: 10. The CDR3 has 15 amino acids. Germline V gives CDR1 MGHRA, CDR2 YSYEKL. The CDR3, as DNA: TGCGCCAGCAGCCACCCGGGACAGGAGGCGGCTGGCTACACCTTC. As protein: CASSHPGQEAAGYTF.

In nucleotides, the CDR3 is TGTGCCTGGGACAGGGGGCTGTGGGAGACCCAGTACTTC. This sequence encodes CAWDRGLWETQYF. J is TRBJ2-5 and V is TRBV30; 10 bases map to TRBD1. CDR3 length: 13 amino acids. Germline CDR1 reads GTSNPN; CDR2 reads SVGIG (reference sequence). With V trimmed by 5 bases and J by 5 bases, 5 bases remained unmatched.

The CDR3 DNA sequence: TGTGCCAGCAGCCCAGCCGAAGATACGCAGTATTTT. Its translation: CASSPAEDTQYF. The chain combines TRBV11-1 with TRBJ2-3; D gene uncertain. V lost 5 bases, J lost 5 bases, and 8 bases lay in between. Germline-derived CDR1 and CDR2 are SGHAT and FQDESV (reference sequence). The CDR3 is 12 amino acids. Drawing the rest from reference TRBV11-1 and TRBJ2-3, the complete variable domain is EAEVAQSPRYKITEKSQAVAFWCDPISGHATLYWYRQILGQGPELLVQFQDESVVDDSQLPKDRFSAERLKGVDSTLKIQPAELGDSAMYLCASSPAEDTQYFGPGTRLTVL.

A remark on this clonotype: A much larger clone differs from this one at a single base, so this may be a read error. This chain links TRBV11-2 with TRBJ2-7; D gene uncertain. The length of the CDR3 is 15 residues. From germline, CDR1 is SGHAT and CDR2 FQNNGV. Trimming took 4 bases from V and 3 from J, leaving 16 bases between them. The CDR3 coding sequence is TGTGCCAGCAGCTCCCGGCCCACGGTGGGCTACGAGCAGTACTTC. This gives the protein CASSSRPTVGYEQYF. Together with reference TRBV11-2 and TRBJ2-7, the CDR3 gives the full variable domain: EAGVAQSPRYKIIEKRQSVAFWCNPISGHATLYWYQQILGQGPKLLIQFQNNGVVDDSQLPKDRFSAERLKGVDSTLKIQPAKLEDSAVYLCASSSRPTVGYEQYFGPGTRLTVT.